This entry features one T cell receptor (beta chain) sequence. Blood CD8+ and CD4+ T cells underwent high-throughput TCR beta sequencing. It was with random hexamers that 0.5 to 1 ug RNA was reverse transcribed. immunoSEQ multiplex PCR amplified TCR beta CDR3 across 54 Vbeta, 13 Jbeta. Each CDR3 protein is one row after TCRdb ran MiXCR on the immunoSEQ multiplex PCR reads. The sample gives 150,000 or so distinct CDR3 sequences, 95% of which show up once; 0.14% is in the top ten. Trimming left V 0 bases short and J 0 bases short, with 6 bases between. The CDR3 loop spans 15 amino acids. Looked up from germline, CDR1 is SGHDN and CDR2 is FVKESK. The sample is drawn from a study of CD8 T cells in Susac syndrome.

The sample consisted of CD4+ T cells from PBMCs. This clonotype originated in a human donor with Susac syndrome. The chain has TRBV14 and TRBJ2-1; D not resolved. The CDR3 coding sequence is TGTGCCAGCAGCCAAGAGAGGAGCTCCTACAATGAGCAGTTCTTC. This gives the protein CASSQERSSYNEQFF.